A single sample is the source of the 9 T cell receptor beta chains below, sequenced in a study of T cell responses to AZD1222 COVID-19 vaccine listed by TCRdb under 2021. Libraries were built with the immunoSEQ multiplex PCR assay. The immuneACCESS repertoire file appears here via TCRdb, limited to in-frame rearrangements. These files lack a portion of the clones; in checked studies, under half of the deficit traces to unresolved V genes, and the cause of the others is not known. The sample table records about 120,000 clones; 75% to 95% of these occur just once. The leading ten clones occupy more than 4.5% of the sample. Per the publication, the time point label means: baseline before first vaccination. Sequences were derived from peripheral blood, sampled on day 0 of AZD1222 vaccination. Source of these receptors: an adult in good health.

CDR3 region: CASSLKDRAGNGYTF. In nucleotides, the CDR3 is TGTGCCAGCAGCTTAAAGGACAGGGCGGGGAATGGCTACACCTTC. The gene calls are TRBV7-6 and TRBJ1-2; the match to TRBD1 covers 8 bases. CDR1 is SGHVS and CDR2 is FNYEAQ in the germline V gene. The CDR3 spans 15 residues. Trimming at V came to 2 bases and at J to 6 bases, leaving 8 bases not matched to a gene. The whole variable domain, remainder taken from reference TRBV7-6 and TRBJ1-2, is GAGVSQSPRYKVTKRGQDVALRCDPISGHVSLYWYRQALGQGPEFLTYFNYEAQQDKSGLPNDRFSAERPEGSISTLTIQRTEQRDSAMYRCASSLKDRAGNGYTFGSGTRLTVV.

This rearrangement joins TRBV29-1 to TRBJ2-7; no clear D. CDR1 is SQVTM and CDR2 is ANQGSEA in the germline V gene. CDR3 length: 11 residues. V dropped 7 bases and J dropped 6 bases, with 13 bases sitting between them. The CDR3 bases are TGCAGCGCACGGGCTTCGGGCGAGCAGTACTTC. Translation: CSARASGEQYF.

This clone has just a few counts. The genes are TRBV28 and TRBJ2-1, with D unclear. V lost 3 bases and J lost 5, with 20 bases in between. Germline values: CDR1 MDHEN, CDR2 SYDVKM. This CDR3 comprises 17 residues. In DNA, the CDR3 is TGTGCCAGCAGTTTTCCCCTTGTTAAGCGTGCGGACAATGAGCAGTTCTTC. As protein: CASSFPLVKRADNEQFF.

The rearrangement links TRBV15 to TRBJ2-7; 8 nucleotides line up with TRBD2. Germline V CDR1 and CDR2: LNHNV, YYDKDF (reference sequence). With 5 bases clipped from V and 6 bases from J, the junction kept 9 bases outside the gene matches. CDR3 length: 14 amino acids. For the CDR3, the DNA is TGTGCCACCAGCGGCGGGGGGAATTTTGGCGAGCAGTACTTC. This encodes CATSGGGNFGEQYF.

This clone was seen a single time. This sequence joins TRBV30 and TRBJ2-7; TRBD1 might be the D (6 bases). V lost 8 bases, J lost 7 bases, and 15 bases lay in between. CDR3 size: 11 residues. Per germline, CDR1 GTSNPN and CDR2 SVGIG (reference sequence). DNA of the CDR3: TGTGCCGGGCGTCAGGGGCGAGAGCAGTACTTC. This encodes CAGRQGREQYF.

A single count supports this clone. The rearrangement uses TRBV3-1 (or the pseudogene TRBV3-2) and TRBJ2-1, with TRBD1 identical over 10 bases. CDR3 size: 15 residues. Germline CDR1 reads LGHDT; CDR2 reads YNNKEL (reference sequence). The trim removed 4 bases at V and 5 bases at J, leaving 5 bases unmatched. CDR3 sequence (DNA): TGTGCCAGCAGCCCACGACAGGGGGCGAACAATGAGCAGTTCTTC. It yields the protein CASSPRQGANNEQFF.

J is TRBJ2-5 and V is TRBV7-9; TRBD1 aligns across 8 bases. From germline, CDR1 is SEHNR and CDR2 FQNEAQ (reference sequence). The CDR3 is 14 amino acids. The V segment lost 5 bases and the J segment 5 bases; nucleotides outside the gene matches: 7. The CDR3 region is CASSPDRAEETQYF. The CDR3 DNA reads as TGTGCCAGCAGCCCGGACAGGGCTGAGGAGACCCAGTACTTC.

V gene TRBV5-1 combines with J gene TRBJ2-3, with 9 positions matching TRBD1. Germline V gene data show CDR1 as SGHRS and CDR2 as YFSETQ. The trim removed 7 bases at V and 3 bases at J, leaving 9 bases unmatched. The CDR3 sequence is 15 residues long. CDR3 DNA sequence: TGCGCCAGCGCCCCCGGGACAGGGATGACAGATACGCAGTATTTT. Residues: CASAPGTGMTDTQYF.

V and J are TRBV4-2 and TRBJ1-1, with TRBD1 matching over 7 bases. CDR3 size: 14 residues. Germline values: CDR1 LGHNA, CDR2 YNFKEQ. After removal of 0 bases from V and 11 bases from J, the junction contained 9 bases not matched to a gene. The CDR3 DNA sequence: TGTGCCAGCAGCCAAGACAGGGGGAGGCCCCAGGCTTTCTTT. Amino acid sequence: CASSQDRGRPQAFF.